These 8 T cell receptor beta chains came from one sample sequenced in a study of blood T cell repertoires in COVID-19. The method was immunoSEQ multiplex PCR; TCRdb's version includes in-frame clones alone and lacks a portion of them. The sample includes about 200,000 clones, 80% of them seen just once. Sequenced: peripheral blood. The receptors stem from a man aged 55 to 69 with acute or convalescent COVID-19.

The chain employs TRBV7-3 and TRBJ2-3; 10 bases align to TRBD2. Germline-derived CDR1 and CDR2 are SGHTA and FQGTGA. The trim removed 4 bases at V and 2 bases at J, leaving 6 bases unmatched. This CDR3 has 16 amino acids. The CDR3 loop reads CASSSGGLAATDTQYF. The CDR3, as DNA: TGTGCCAGCAGCTCAGGAGGACTAGCGGCCACAGATACGCAGTATTTT.

The gene calls are TRBV7-2 and TRBJ1-2; D gene ambiguous. Germline CDR1 is SGHTA and CDR2 is FQGNSA. This CDR3 region has 16 residues. V was trimmed by 1 base and J by 6 bases, leaving 18 bases between them. The CDR3 sequence is CASSLVFEGFLDGYTF. The CDR3 DNA follows: TGTGCCAGCAGCTTAGTGTTTGAGGGTTTCTTAGATGGCTACACCTTC.

This clone was observed a single time. The CDR3 DNA is TGTGCCAGCGGTAGGACAGGAGGTCAGCCCCAGCATTTT. Translated, it gives CASGRTGGQPQHF. The rearrangement uses TRBV2 and TRBJ1-5, with 7 nucleotides matching TRBD1. Trimming at V came to 8 bases and at J to 6 bases, leaving 7 bases not matched to a gene. Germline loops: CDR1 SNHLY, CDR2 FYNNEI. There are 13 residues in the CDR3.

The J gene is TRBJ2-1, the V gene TRBV24-1, with TRBD1 matching 10 bases. Germline V CDR1 and CDR2: KGHDR, SFDVKD. The V gene end was trimmed by 3 bases and the J gene end by 1 base; junction bases not matched to a gene: 2. This CDR3 is 16 amino acids long. The CDR3 bases are TGTGCCACCAGTGATCCGGGACAGGGGTCCTACAATGAGCAGTTCTTC. This sequence encodes CATSDPGQGSYNEQFF.

The chain joins TRBV27 to TRBJ2-5, with a weak D call TRBD2 (6 bases). The CDR3 runs to 16 residues. V shed 5 bases and J shed 9 bases, with 25 bases lying between them. Looked up from germline, CDR1 is MNHEY and CDR2 is SMNVEV (reference sequence). The CDR3 sequence is CASSRFGGPTPGAQYF. CDR3 sequence (DNA): TGTGCCAGCAGTCGCTTTGGAGGGCCTACTCCCGGGGCCCAGTACTTC.

This chain connects TRBV6-5 to TRBJ2-2; 8 bases are shared with TRBD1. V lost 6 bases and J lost 4; bases outside the gene matches: 7. The CDR3 has 15 residues. Germline CDR1 and CDR2: MNHEY and SVGAGI. The CDR3 bases are TGTGCCAGCAGCGCAGGGGGCTACGTCACCGGGGAGCTGTTTTTT. It is translated as CASSAGGYVTGELFF.

The V and J genes are TRBV24-1 and TRBJ2-2; TRBD1 matches 10 bases. Germline CDR1 is KGHDR and CDR2 is SFDVKD. Trimming cost V 9 bases and J 6 bases; bases outside gene matches: 6. The CDR3 contains 14 residues. CDR3 amino acids: CATGGQGESGELFF. In DNA, the CDR3 is TGTGCCACCGGTGGACAGGGGGAGTCCGGGGAGCTGTTTTTT.

This chain joins TRBV5-1 and TRBJ2-1; 11 nucleotides match TRBD2. Germline CDR1 is SGHRS and CDR2 is YFSETQ. The CDR3 loop spans 17 amino acids. Trimming cost V 5 bases and J 1 base; bases outside gene matches: 8. This CDR3 reads CASRLTSGRISYNEQFF. The DNA of the CDR3 is TGCGCCAGCAGACTAACTAGCGGGAGAATATCCTACAATGAGCAGTTCTTC.